This entry describes one TCR beta chain. Its antigen is currently unknown. The data derive from a study of tumor and adjacent non-tumor tissue in lung cancer. Study-wide results and caveats: Significantly higher TCR diversity was found in tumor than normal lung. Top 100 clones took a larger repertoire share in normal lung.

The CDR3 totals 14 residues. V was shortened by 1 base and J by 9 bases, with 16 bases between the two germline ends. CDR1 is SEHNR and CDR2 is FQNEAQ in the germline V gene (reference sequence). This sample's RNA came from whole unsorted tissue. A modified ARM-PCR protocol with three rounds of nested PCR amplified TCRbeta. One entry per CDR3 protein results from TCRdb running MiXCR on the multiplex PCR reads. The sample has some 100,000 distinct CDR3 sequences; 75% are singletons. The source material was lung tumor tissue. The receptor was isolated from a woman between 55 and 75 years old with non-small cell lung cancer. The chain is built from TRBV7-9 and TRBJ2-7, with D maybe TRBD2 (5 bases). CDR3 DNA: TGTGCCAGCAGCTTAGGGGGAGCAACCTACAGGCAGTACTTC. This encodes CASSLGGATYRQYF.